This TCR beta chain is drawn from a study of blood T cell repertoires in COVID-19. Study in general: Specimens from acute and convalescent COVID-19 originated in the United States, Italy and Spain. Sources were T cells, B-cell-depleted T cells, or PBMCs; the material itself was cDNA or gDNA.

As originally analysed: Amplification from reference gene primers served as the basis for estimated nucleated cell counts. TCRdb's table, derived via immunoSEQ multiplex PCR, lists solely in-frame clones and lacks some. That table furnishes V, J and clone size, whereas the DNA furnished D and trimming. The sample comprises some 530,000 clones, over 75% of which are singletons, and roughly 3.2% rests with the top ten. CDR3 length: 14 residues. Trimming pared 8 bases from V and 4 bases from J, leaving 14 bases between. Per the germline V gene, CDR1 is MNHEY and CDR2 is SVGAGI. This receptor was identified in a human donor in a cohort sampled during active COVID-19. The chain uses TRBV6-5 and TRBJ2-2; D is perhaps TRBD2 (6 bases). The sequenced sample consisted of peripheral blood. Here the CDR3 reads CASSRVGGTGELFF. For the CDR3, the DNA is TGTGCCAGCTCCAGGGTGGGGGGCACCGGGGAGCTGTTTTTT.